This TCR beta chain was sequenced during a study of response to subunit inactivated influenza vaccine. Overall study results and limits: Few additional T cells are recruited per seasonal influenza vaccination, authors suggested.

TCRdb redid the calling of the RT-PCR reads with MiXCR, one entry per CDR3 protein. This table has 600,000 to 700,000 distinct CDR3 sequences, 14% appearing once. Germline V gene lookup returns CDR1 SNHLY and CDR2 FYNNEI. This CDR3 has 16 residues. Trimming at V came to 6 bases and at J to 0 bases, leaving 8 bases not matched to a gene. This clonotype turned up a few times. Its antigen remains unknown. This chain uses TRBV2 with TRBJ2-4; TRBD1 matches at 7 bases. This TCR came from a middle-aged man who received an inactivated influenza vaccine. Sequences were derived from PBMCs from blood, sampled 14 days before vaccination. The CDR3 nucleotides read TGTGCCAGCAGCGGGCCGACAGGGCTAGCCAAAAACATTCAGTACTTC. Translated, it gives CASSGPTGLAKNIQYF.